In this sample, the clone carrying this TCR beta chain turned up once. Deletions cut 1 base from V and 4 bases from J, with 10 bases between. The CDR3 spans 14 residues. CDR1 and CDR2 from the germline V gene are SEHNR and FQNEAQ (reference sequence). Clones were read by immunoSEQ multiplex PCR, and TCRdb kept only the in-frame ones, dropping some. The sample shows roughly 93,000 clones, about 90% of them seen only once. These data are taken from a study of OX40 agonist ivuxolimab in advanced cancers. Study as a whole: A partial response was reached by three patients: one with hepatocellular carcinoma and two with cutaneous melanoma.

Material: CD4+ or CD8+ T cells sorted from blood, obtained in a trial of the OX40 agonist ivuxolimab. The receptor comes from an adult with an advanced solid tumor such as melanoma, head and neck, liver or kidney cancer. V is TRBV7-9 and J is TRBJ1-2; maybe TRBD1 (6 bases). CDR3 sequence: CASSLEARGYGYTF. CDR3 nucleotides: TGTGCCAGCAGCTTAGAGGCCAGGGGCTATGGCTACACCTTC.